Listed here is a single T cell receptor beta chain. This sample stems from a study of patients and donors after allogeneic stem cell transplantation. V dropped 2 bases and J dropped 2 bases, with 13 bases sitting between them. The germline gives CDR1 SGHRS, CDR2 YFSETQ. The CDR3 loop spans 15 amino acids. TCRdb passed the RT-PCR reads through MiXCR, listing each CDR3 protein once. Among about 150,000 distinct CDR3 sequences, about 24% were seen once, and the ten largest hold 26%. Sequenced sample: blood, either unsorted or a sorted T cell fraction (not recorded which). This TCR was recovered from a human donor who was either an allogeneic HSCT recipient or a stem cell or donor lymphocyte infusion donor (not recorded which). It is not recorded whose cells these are; they may come from a transplant donor. The chain employs TRBV5-1 and TRBJ1-2, with D perhaps matching TRBD1 (5 bases). The CDR3 loop reads CASSFDGAVNYGYTF. CDR3 nucleotide sequence: TGCGCCAGCAGCTTCGACGGGGCAGTCAACTATGGCTACACCTTC.